Presented here are 31 T cell receptor beta chains from one specimen sequenced in a study of blood T cell repertoires in COVID-19 (dated by TCRdb to 2020 to 2022). Receptor amplification or capture employed the immunoSEQ multiplex PCR assay. Drawn from immuneACCESS, this table holds only the in-frame rearrangements with V and J called that TCRdb kept. Clones are partly lost; checked studies trace under half to an unresolved V gene and leave the rest unexplained. This sample lists more than 45,000 clones; 75% to 90% were detected once. Of the sample, about 1.5% is held by the ten largest clones. Sample: peripheral blood. The origin of the receptors is a man aged 60 to 69 with acute or convalescent COVID-19.

The gene calls are TRBV6-2 or TRBV6-3 and TRBJ2-1, with D unclear. V lost 1 base to trimming and J lost 5 bases, with 12 bases between them. CDR1 is MNHEY and CDR2 is SVGEGT in the germline V gene. The CDR3 sequence is 15 residues long. The CDR3 reads CASSYLGIRHNEQFF. CDR3 DNA: TGTGCCAGCAGTTACTTGGGCATACGCCACAATGAGCAGTTCTTC.

This clone was counted a single time. The chain is built from TRBV11-2 and TRBJ1-3; TRBD1 is a possible D gene (5 bases). Germline lookup yields CDR1 SGHAT and CDR2 FQNNGV. This CDR3 contains 16 residues. The V gene lost 0 bases and the J gene lost 2 bases, with 11 bases spanning the gap. CDR3: CASSLDWQGTGNTIYF. The CDR3, as DNA: TGTGCCAGCAGCTTAGATTGGCAGGGAACTGGAAACACCATATATTTT.

Note on this clone: At one of its ends the junction is not consistent with the germline gene, which may arise from a read error. The chain carries TRBV30 and TRBJ1-2, with 9 nucleotides matching TRBD1. The CDR3 sequence is 16 residues long. Germline values: CDR1 GTSNPN, CDR2 SVGIG (reference sequence). The DNA of the CDR3 is TGTGCCTGGAGTGCTTCCGGGACAGGGTCTAAATATGGCTACACCTTC. It specifies CAWSASGTGSKYGYTF.

The V gene is TRBV7-2, the J gene TRBJ1-2; D is possibly TRBD1 (5 bases). Germline values: CDR1 SGHTA, CDR2 FQGNSA. CDR3 size: 14 residues. Deletions cut 1 base from V and 7 bases from J, with 13 bases between. The CDR3 spells CASSLVGWGSGYTF. CDR3 nucleotides: TGTGCCAGCAGCTTAGTTGGGTGGGGCTCTGGCTACACCTTC.

The CDR3 sequence is CASRRTSTGELFF. CDR3 nucleotide sequence: TGTGCCAGCAGGCGAACTAGCACCGGGGAGCTGTTTTTT. The rearrangement links TRBV28 to TRBJ2-2, with a possible D match to TRBD2 (5 bases). Per germline, CDR1 MDHEN and CDR2 SYDVKM. The CDR3 has 13 amino acids. V lost 6 bases and J lost 4, with 9 bases in between.

This clone qualifies as medium-sized (0.01 to 0.1%). V gene TRBV29-1 combines with J gene TRBJ2-7; 13 nucleotides align to TRBD2. CDR3 length: 14 residues. Looked up from germline, CDR1 is SQVTM and CDR2 is ANQGSEA. V trimming: 8 bases; J trimming: 2 bases; junction bases outside the gene matches: 6. The CDR3 here is CSFSGTSGAYEQYF. The CDR3, as DNA: TGCAGCTTCTCCGGGACTAGCGGGGCCTACGAGCAGTACTTC.

The chain couples TRBV6-5 to TRBJ1-6, with TRBD1 as a possible D gene (5 bases). This CDR3 region has 14 residues. Germline assignment: CDR1 MNHEY and CDR2 SVGAGI. Deletions cut 2 bases from V and 8 bases from J, with 10 bases between. DNA of the CDR3: TGTGCCAGCAGTTACAGGGGATTAGATTCACCCCTCCACTTT. Protein sequence: CASSYRGLDSPLHF.

V is TRBV18 and J is TRBJ2-3; a possible D gene is TRBD1 (7 bases). V gave up 6 bases and J gave up 5 bases, with 15 bases separating them. There are 14 residues in the CDR3. CDR1 and CDR2 from the germline V gene are KGHSH and LQKENI. CDR3 nucleotide sequence: TGTGCCAGCTCGCGGGACAGCCGGCGAGATACGCAGTATTTT. As protein: CASSRDSRRDTQYF.

The V call is TRBV6-2 or TRBV6-3, the J call TRBJ1-5, with D perhaps matching TRBD1 (5 bases). Trimming removed 4 bases from V and 0 bases from J, with 16 bases in between. Germline V gene sequence: CDR1 MNHEY, CDR2 SVGEGT. This CDR3 region has 17 residues. CDR3 in amino acids: CASSSLTDSYSNQPQHF. CDR3 nucleotide sequence: TGTGCCAGCAGTTCCCTGACAGACAGTTATAGCAATCAGCCCCAGCATTTT.

V gene TRBV19 combines with J gene TRBJ1-2, with 9 bases fitting TRBD1. V lost 2 bases, J lost 1 base, and 5 bases stayed unmatched. Germline V lookup: CDR1 LNHDA, CDR2 SQIVND (reference sequence). The CDR3 extends over 16 amino acids. CDR3 region: CASSILLGQGNYGYTF. The DNA of the CDR3 is TGTGCCAGTAGTATATTACTGGGACAGGGTAACTATGGCTACACCTTC. Filled out from reference TRBV19 and TRBJ1-2, the complete variable domain reads DGGITQSPKYLFRKEGQNVTLSCEQNLNHDAMYWYRQDPGQGLRLIYYSQIVNDFQKGDIAEGYSVSREKKESFPLTVTSAQKNPTAFYLCASSILLGQGNYGYTFGSGTRLTVV.

The CDR3 here is CASSHTGTDGYTF. In DNA, the CDR3 is TGTGCCAGCAGCCACACCGGGACAGATGGCTACACCTTC. V and J are TRBV3-1 (or the pseudogene TRBV3-2) and TRBJ1-2; TRBD1 matches at 7 bases. CDR3 size: 13 residues. Germline V gives CDR1 LGHDT, CDR2 YNNKEL (reference sequence). The V and J ends lost 3 bases and 6 bases, in that order; junction bases with no gene match: 4.

The count of this clone is one. This rearrangement joins TRBV11-3 to TRBJ2-1; a possible D gene is TRBD1 (6 bases). The ends were cut back, 3 bases at V and 6 bases at J, with 12 bases in the middle. This CDR3 has 14 amino acids. Germline lookup yields CDR1 SGHNT and CDR2 YENEEA. CDR3 coding DNA: TGTGCCAGCAGCTTCAGTGCAGGGGCCAATGAGCAGTTCTTC. Translated: CASSFSAGANEQFF.

This chain joins TRBV7-3 and TRBJ1-3; D is undetermined. The CDR3 is 15 residues long. The V end was cut by 1 base, the J end by 0 bases, with 7 bases between. In germline, CDR1 is SGHTA, CDR2 FQGTGA. CDR3 DNA: TGTGCCAGCAGCTTAAGTGGGCTCTCTGGAAACACCATATATTTT. This sequence encodes CASSLSGLSGNTIYF. The full variable domain, its missing parts supplied by reference TRBV7-3 and TRBJ1-3, is GAGVSQTPSNKVTEKGKYVELRCDPISGHTALYWYRQSLGQGPEFLIYFQGTGAADDSGLPNDRFFAVRPEGSVSTLKIQRTERGDSAVYLCASSLSGLSGNTIYFGEGSWLTVV.

This chain uses TRBV9 with TRBJ2-3; 7 bases match TRBD2. CDR3 length: 17 amino acids. The ends lost 0 bases at V and 0 bases at J; junction bases unmatched: 7. The germline CDR1 and CDR2 sequences are SGDLS and YYNGEE. The CDR3 DNA reads as TGTGCCAGCAGCGTAGGAATAGCGGGCCATAGCACAGATACGCAGTATTTT. Translated: CASSVGIAGHSTDTQYF.

The chain uses TRBV24-1 and TRBJ2-2; the match to TRBD2 covers 13 bases. The CDR3 spans 17 residues. Germline V gene data show CDR1 as KGHDR and CDR2 as SFDVKD. Trimming cost V 4 bases and J 2 bases; bases outside gene matches: 3. This CDR3 reads CATSEWGLAGNTGELFF. CDR3 DNA sequence: TGTGCCACCAGTGAATGGGGACTAGCGGGAAACACCGGGGAGCTGTTTTTT.

The rearrangement uses TRBV7-3 and TRBJ2-3; 11 nucleotides align to TRBD2. This CDR3 has 15 residues. Germline values: CDR1 SGHTA, CDR2 FQGTGA. Trimming removed 4 bases from V and 3 bases from J; junction bases left unmatched: 3. The CDR3 here is CASSSLAGVTDTQYF. In DNA, the CDR3 is TGTGCCAGCAGCTCACTAGCGGGAGTAACAGATACGCAGTATTTT.

The chain has TRBV7-7 and TRBJ2-2; TRBD2 matches at 8 bases. The CDR3 sequence is 17 residues long. Germline V gene sequence: CDR1 SSHAT, CDR2 FNYEAQ (reference sequence). CDR3 in amino acids: CASARLATPANTGELFF. CDR3 DNA sequence: TGTGCTAGCGCCAGACTAGCGACACCCGCGAACACCGGGGAGCTGTTTTTT.

This clone was seen only a few times. The chain carries TRBV11-2 and TRBJ1-3, with D uncertain. CDR1 and CDR2 (germline): SGHAT, FQNNGV. Trimming pared 2 bases from V and 4 bases from J, leaving 9 bases between. CDR3 length: 14 residues. The CDR3 spells CASSLNLGGNTIYF. In nucleotides, the CDR3 is TGTGCCAGCAGCTTAAACCTCGGGGGAAACACCATATATTTT.

The V call is TRBV18, the J call TRBJ1-3; D is perhaps TRBD1 (5 bases). The CDR3 loop spans 19 amino acids. V was clipped by 3 bases and J by 0 bases, with 21 bases between them. CDR1 is KGHSH, CDR2 LQKENI, per germline. The CDR3 DNA follows: TGTGCCAGCTCACCCCGGCCAAGAAGGGGACTAAGCTCTGGAAACACCATATATTTT. This codes for CASSPRPRRGLSSGNTIYF.

This clone occurred once. The chain carries TRBV9 and TRBJ1-2; a weak D match, TRBD1 (5 bases). V was cut by 3 bases and J by 7 bases, with 10 bases left in between. The CDR3 is 12 residues long. Looked up from germline, CDR1 is SGDLS and CDR2 is YYNGEE. The CDR3 loop is CASSAGGPGYTF. CDR3 in DNA: TGTGCCAGCAGCGCGGGGGGTCCTGGCTACACCTTC.

This clone was observed once. The chain has TRBV6-2 or TRBV6-3 and TRBJ1-2; TRBD1 aligns across 7 bases. The trim removed 5 bases at V and 4 bases at J, leaving 7 bases unmatched. This CDR3 is built from 14 residues. From germline, CDR1 is MNHEY and CDR2 SVGEGT. The chain's CDR3 is CASSIRQGGYGYTF. The CDR3 DNA is TGTGCCAGCAGTATCCGACAGGGCGGCTATGGCTACACCTTC.

This chain uses TRBV5-5 with TRBJ1-5; 7 bases are a match to TRBD1. V shed 4 bases and J 0 bases; nucleotides not matched to a gene: 13. The CDR3 sequence is 18 residues long. The germline gives CDR1 SGHKS, CDR2 YYEKEE (reference sequence). CDR3 DNA sequence: TGTGCCAGCAGCCCAGGCGGGACAGCGGTTAATAGCAATCAGCCCCAGCATTTT. Translated, it gives CASSPGGTAVNSNQPQHF.

This clone came up a few times. This sequence joins TRBV5-1 and TRBJ1-4, with a possible D match to TRBD1 (6 bases). V was clipped by 4 bases and J by 0 bases, with 10 bases between them. The germline V gene has CDR1 SGHRS and CDR2 YFSETQ. The CDR3 is 15 residues long. The DNA of the CDR3 is TGCGCCAGCAGCACCTACAGGGCAACTAATGAAAAACTGTTTTTT. This encodes CASSTYRATNEKLFF.

The chain employs TRBV28 and TRBJ2-3, with TRBD2 as a possible D gene (5 bases). Germline V lookup: CDR1 MDHEN, CDR2 SYDVKM. This CDR3 has 14 residues. V was clipped by 11 bases and J by 0 bases, with 15 bases between them. This CDR3 is CASMRGSSTDTQYF. The CDR3 nucleotides are TGTGCCTCGATGCGCGGGTCTAGCACAGATACGCAGTATTTT.

This chain joins TRBV15 and TRBJ2-3; D might be TRBD1 (6 bases). The germline V gene encodes CDR1 LNHNV and CDR2 YYDKDF (reference sequence). The CDR3 consists of 15 residues. V was pared by 5 bases and J by 3 bases, with 15 bases between. The CDR3 reads CATSLGTQSTDTQYF. The CDR3, as DNA: TGTGCCACCAGCCTTGGGACACAGAGTACAGATACGCAGTATTTT.

This clone was counted a few times. The chain combines TRBV30 with TRBJ1-6; the D gene is possibly TRBD1 (6 bases). From germline, CDR1 is GTSNPN and CDR2 SVGIG (reference sequence). Trimming took off 2 bases at V and 7 bases at J, with 9 bases between the two ends. The CDR3 is 13 amino acids. CDR3 nucleotides: TGTGCCTGGAGTTTGGACAGAAATTCACCCCTCCACTTT. Translation: CAWSLDRNSPLHF.

V and J are TRBV12-3 or TRBV12-4 and TRBJ1-6, with D possibly matching TRBD1 (5 bases). The V and J ends lost 7 bases and 9 bases respectively, with 13 bases between them. This CDR3 comprises 13 residues. CDR3 in amino acids: CASTVGRGSPLHF. For the CDR3, the DNA is TGTGCCAGCACCGTGGGTAGGGGTTCACCCCTCCACTTT.

This chain uses TRBV7-9 with TRBJ2-1, with 8 bases aligning to TRBD2. The V gene's germline CDR1 is SEHNR and CDR2 FQNEAQ (reference sequence). This CDR3 region has 16 residues. Unmatched junction bases numbered 9, after V lost 1 base and J lost 7 bases. CDR3 protein: CASSLGAGAILNEQFF. The CDR3 DNA follows: TGTGCCAGCAGCTTAGGAGCGGGAGCAATCTTGAATGAGCAGTTCTTC.

Only one count was recorded for this clone. DNA of the CDR3: TGTGCCAGAATCCCCAGACTAGCGGGAGGGGGGGATGAGCAGTTCTTC. Translation gives CARIPRLAGGGDEQFF. The genes are TRBV5-3 and TRBJ2-1, with 14 bases that match TRBD2. TRBV5-3 is identified as an open reading frame with a role that is uncertain. CDR3 length: 16 residues. V lost 6 bases to trimming and J lost 8 bases; unmatched junction nucleotides: 10.

This clone was observed once. The V call is TRBV6-2 or TRBV6-3, the J call TRBJ2-1; tentatively, D is TRBD1 (5 bases). V was cut by 2 bases and J by 6 bases, with 11 bases left in between. Germline lookup yields CDR1 MNHEY and CDR2 SVGEGT. The CDR3 totals 14 residues. The chain's CDR3 is CASSYGTRVNEQFF. In nucleotides, the CDR3 is TGTGCCAGCAGTTACGGTACCAGGGTCAATGAGCAGTTCTTC.

For the CDR3, the DNA is TGTGCCAGCAGAACGACAGGGAAAAATGAAAAACTGTTTTTT. This codes for CASRTTGKNEKLFF. The chain uses TRBV27 and TRBJ1-4; 7 nucleotides agree with TRBD1. CDR3 length: 14 amino acids. In germline, CDR1 is MNHEY, CDR2 SMNVEV (reference sequence). V was pared by 6 bases and J by 5 bases, with 6 bases of the junction left unmatched.